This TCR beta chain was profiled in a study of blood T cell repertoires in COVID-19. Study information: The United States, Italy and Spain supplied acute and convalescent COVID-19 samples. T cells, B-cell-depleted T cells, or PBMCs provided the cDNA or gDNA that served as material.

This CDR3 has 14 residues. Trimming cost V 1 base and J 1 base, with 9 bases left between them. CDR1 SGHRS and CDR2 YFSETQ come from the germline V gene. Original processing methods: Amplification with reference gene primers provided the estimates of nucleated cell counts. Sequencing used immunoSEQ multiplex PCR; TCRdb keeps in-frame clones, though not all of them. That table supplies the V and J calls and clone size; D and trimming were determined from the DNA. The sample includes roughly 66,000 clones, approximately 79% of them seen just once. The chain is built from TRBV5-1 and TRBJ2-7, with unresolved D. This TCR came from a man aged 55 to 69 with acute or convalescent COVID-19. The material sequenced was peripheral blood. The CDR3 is CASSLIGLSYEQYF. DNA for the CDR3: TGCGCCAGCAGCTTGATCGGTCTTTCCTACGAGCAGTACTTC.